This T cell receptor (beta chain) was captured by sequencing in a study of cytomegalovirus exposure and HLA in healthy donors. V lost 4 bases and J lost 4, with 12 bases in between. Germline V gene sequence: CDR1 SGHNT, CDR2 YENEEA. This CDR3 comprises 14 residues. Use of 60 Vbeta and 13 Jbeta primers characterized the PCR. Original processing notes: Among the unique TCR beta chains that a later analysis counted, about 85 million in all, roughly 10 million were shared. Sequencing was performed with immunoSEQ multiplex PCR; in TCRdb, only in-frame clones are kept and a portion is missing. V, J and clone size are taken as reported in that table, and D and trimming were inferred from the DNA itself. The sample includes 150,000 to 200,000 clones, over 70% of them seen just once.

This sequence joins TRBV11-3 and TRBJ2-3; tentative D call: TRBD2 (5 bases). This clonotype originated in a female donor in good health and CMV-seronegative. Sequenced input: PBMCs. Here the CDR3 DNA reads TGTGCCAGCAGCTCGCTAGCATCCGCAGATACGCAGTATTTT. It yields the protein CASSSLASADTQYF. Supplemented by reference TRBV11-3 and TRBJ2-3, the full variable domain reads EAGVVQSPRYKIIEKKQPVAFWCNPISGHNTLYWYLQNLGQGPELLIRYENEEAVDDSQLPKDRFSAERLKGVDSTLKIQPAELGDSAVYLCASSSLASADTQYFGPGTRLTVL.